Here is one T cell receptor (beta chain) with its context. This record belongs to a study of T-cell reconstitution after alpha-beta-depleted transplantation in children. The TCRbeta library was prepared with unique molecular identifiers. TCRdb reprocessed the PCR reads via MiXCR and lists one record per CDR3 protein. The sample carries a few hundred thousand distinct CDR3 sequences, 27% recorded once. The CDR3 runs to 16 residues. From germline, CDR1 is MGHRA and CDR2 YSYEKL. V gave up 3 bases and J gave up 3 bases, with 14 bases separating them. The sample consisted of PBMCs, taken before TCRalphabeta/CD19-depleted stem cell transplant. This chain links TRBV4-1 with TRBJ2-2; a weak D match, TRBD2 (6 bases). The sequence derives from a boy in the first two years of life with Wiskott-Aldrich syndrome, due to receive a stem cell transplant. DNA of the CDR3: TGCGCCAGCAGCCAGGTCCTAGCGCCATACACCGGGGAGCTGTTTTTT. Its translation: CASSQVLAPYTGELFF.